This passage covers 28 T cell receptor beta chains from one sample sequenced in a study of cytomegalovirus exposure and HLA in healthy donors. The PCR made use of 60 Vbeta and 13 Jbeta primers. Sequencing used immunoSEQ multiplex PCR; TCRdb keeps in-frame clones, though not all of them. The repertoire holds about 160,000 clones, roughly three quarters seen once, with roughly 1.4% in the top ten. The source material was PBMCs. These receptors originate from a man aged 60-69 years in good health and CMV-seronegative.

The chain uses TRBV29-1 and TRBJ2-5, with 7 bases identical to TRBD1. CDR1 is SQVTM and CDR2 is ANQGSEA in the germline V gene. The CDR3 totals 16 residues. The trim removed 3 bases at V and 2 bases at J, leaving 12 bases unmatched. The CDR3 reads CSVEGVRDSPQETQYF. The CDR3 region has the DNA TGCAGCGTTGAGGGAGTACGGGACAGTCCACAAGAGACCCAGTACTTC.

This clone occurred a few times. The V and J genes are TRBV7-6 and TRBJ2-1, with TRBD2 matching 7 bases. V lost 5 bases, J lost 4 bases, and 20 bases stayed unmatched. Per the germline V gene, CDR1 is SGHVS and CDR2 is FNYEAQ. The CDR3 loop spans 19 amino acids. The CDR3 nucleotides read TGTGCCAGCAGCCCGTCACCCCCTCTAGTGGCGGGGGAATACAATGAGCAGTTCTTC. Translation gives CASSPSPPLVAGEYNEQFF.

The rearrangement joins TRBV5-1 to TRBJ2-7; D is possibly TRBD1 (6 bases). Germline V gives CDR1 SGHRS, CDR2 YFSETQ. The CDR3 extends over 15 amino acids. The V end was cut by 5 bases, the J end by 0 bases, with 15 bases between. CDR3 amino acids: CASSPGTLNSYEQYF. The CDR3 DNA is TGCGCCAGCAGTCCCGGGACATTGAACTCCTACGAGCAGTACTTC.

The V gene is TRBV5-5, the J gene TRBJ2-7, with 8 bases lining up with TRBD2. CDR1 and CDR2 (germline): SGHKS, YYEKEE (reference sequence). The V and J ends lost 1 base and 2 bases, in that order; junction bases with no gene match: 8. This CDR3 is built from 16 residues. The DNA for the CDR3 is TGTGCCAGCAGCTTGCGGGGTAGCGGGGTCACCTACGAGCAGTACTTC. Translation gives CASSLRGSGVTYEQYF.

The chain couples TRBV5-6 to TRBJ1-4, with D maybe TRBD1 (5 bases). CDR1 and CDR2 (germline): SGHDT, YYEEEE. With 0 bases removed from V and 7 bases from J, the gap between germline ends came to 10 bases. This CDR3 is 14 amino acids long. The CDR3 here is CASSLGGTGEKLFF. The CDR3 DNA sequence: TGTGCCAGCAGCTTGGGCGGGACGGGTGAAAAACTGTTTTTT.

A few counts support this clone. CDR3 protein: CASSLIGAIYF. Written as DNA, the CDR3 is TGTGCCAGCAGCTTAATTGGAGCCATATATTTT. This chain links TRBV7-2 with TRBJ1-3; D unclear. CDR1 and CDR2 (germline): SGHTA, FQGNSA. This CDR3 comprises 11 residues. Trimming left V 2 bases short and J 11 bases short, with 7 bases between.

This chain joins TRBV28 and TRBJ2-4; the D gene is possibly TRBD2 (6 bases). This CDR3 contains 13 residues. V gave up 8 bases and J gave up 0 bases, with 8 bases separating them. Germline CDR1 and CDR2: MDHEN and SYDVKM. In DNA form, the CDR3 reads TGTGCCAGCGGAGGGGTAGCCAAAAACATTCAGTACTTC. Translating it yields CASGGVAKNIQYF. Together with reference TRBV28 and TRBJ2-4, the CDR3 gives the full variable domain: DVKVTQSSRYLVKRTGEKVFLECVQDMDHENMFWYRQDPGLGLRLIYFSYDVKMKEKGDIPEGYSVSREKKERFSLILESASTNQTSMYLCASGGVAKNIQYFGAGTRLSVL.

The chain recombines TRBV28 with TRBJ2-1; tentative D call: TRBD2 (6 bases). Germline-derived CDR1 and CDR2 are MDHEN and SYDVKM. V lost 3 bases to trimming and J lost 6 bases, with 12 bases between them. This CDR3 has 14 amino acids. As DNA, the CDR3 is TGTGCCAGCAGTTTTATCGGGACTTCCAATGAGCAGTTCTTC. It encodes CASSFIGTSNEQFF. The whole variable domain, filled in from reference TRBV28 and TRBJ2-1, reads DVKVTQSSRYLVKRTGEKVFLECVQDMDHENMFWYRQDPGLGLRLIYFSYDVKMKEKGDIPEGYSVSREKKERFSLILESASTNQTSMYLCASSFIGTSNEQFFGPGTRLTVL.

The chain combines TRBV11-2 with TRBJ2-3; no clear D. This CDR3 has 15 residues. Germline V gene sequence: CDR1 SGHAT, CDR2 FQNNGV. The V and J ends lost 2 bases and 0 bases respectively, with 9 bases between them. CDR3 in amino acids: CASSLFGYSTDTQYF. The DNA of the CDR3 is TGTGCCAGCAGCTTATTCGGGTATAGCACAGATACGCAGTATTTT.

The rearrangement links TRBV27 to TRBJ1-1; 7 positions agree with TRBD1. The trim removed 5 bases at V and 5 bases at J, leaving 5 bases unmatched. Germline V CDR1 and CDR2: MNHEY, SMNVEV (reference sequence). The CDR3 is made up of 13 amino acids. CDR3 loop: CASSSQGDTEAFF. The CDR3 DNA reads as TGTGCCAGCAGTAGTCAGGGGGATACTGAAGCTTTCTTT.

The rearrangement joins TRBV14 to TRBJ2-5, with 9 bases matching TRBD1. V lost 8 bases, J lost 5 bases, and 3 bases stayed unmatched. The CDR3 is 12 residues long. Germline assignment: CDR1 SGHDN and CDR2 FVKESK. The CDR3 region is CASGTGWETQYF. Here the CDR3 DNA reads TGTGCCAGCGGGACAGGGTGGGAGACCCAGTACTTC. The full variable domain, its missing parts supplied by reference TRBV14 and TRBJ2-5, is EAGVTQFPSHSVIEKGQTVTLRCDPISGHDNLYWYRRVMGKEIKFLLHFVKESKQDESGMPNNRFLAERTGGTYSTLKVQPAELEDSGVYFCASGTGWETQYFGPGTRLLVL.

The rearrangement links TRBV6-6 to TRBJ1-2; no firm D call. Germline CDR1 reads MNHNY; CDR2 reads SVGAGI (reference sequence). The V gene lost 5 bases and the J gene lost 7 bases, with 14 bases spanning the gap. There are 13 residues in the CDR3. CDR3 bases: TGTGCCAGCAGTCCAACAGAATTTGGTGGCTACACCTTC. It encodes CASSPTEFGGYTF.

The table lists this clone with a count of one. The chain combines TRBV10-2 with TRBJ2-7; D remains unclear. V lost 5 bases, J lost 1 base, and 15 bases lay in between. This CDR3 contains 15 residues. The germline CDR1 and CDR2 sequences are WSHSY and SAAADI. The CDR3 DNA reads as TGCGCCAGCAGTCTGGCCCCCGAATTGTCCTACGAGCAGTACTTC. Protein product: CASSLAPELSYEQYF.

J is TRBJ1-5 and V is TRBV2; 8 nucleotides line up with TRBD1. Germline V gene data show CDR1 as SNHLY and CDR2 as FYNNEI. V lost 8 bases and J lost 5; bases outside the gene matches: 11. The CDR3 length is 15 residues. In DNA, the CDR3 is TGTGCCAGCGGACAGGGATTTTGGGTGGATCAGCCCCAGCATTTT. Its protein is CASGQGFWVDQPQHF.

The gene calls are TRBV28 and TRBJ1-1; D gene ambiguous. This CDR3 region has 14 residues. Trimming removed 3 bases from V and 3 bases from J, with 11 bases in between. CDR1 MDHEN and CDR2 SYDVKM come from the germline V gene. CDR3 protein: CASSFLSADTEAFF. The CDR3 nucleotides are TGTGCCAGCAGTTTTCTATCCGCTGACACTGAAGCTTTCTTT. Full variable domain (rest looked up from reference TRBV28 and TRBJ1-1): DVKVTQSSRYLVKRTGEKVFLECVQDMDHENMFWYRQDPGLGLRLIYFSYDVKMKEKGDIPEGYSVSREKKERFSLILESASTNQTSMYLCASSFLSADTEAFFGQGTRLTVV.

As for this clone: The CDR3 ends on some other residue instead of the conserved phenylalanine or tryptophan, so this is likely a read error. No DNA is shown, since the ends of the CDR3 on it are uncertain; the CDR3 is the one TCRdb lists. The chain couples TRBV11-3 to TRBJ1-1; TRBD1 is taken as the D call from the table, unchecked against the DNA. The CDR3 totals 15 residues, both ends included. Germline CDR1 SGHNT, CDR2 YENEEA. CDR3 sequence: CASSPAGTANRRTSI.

The genes are TRBV18 and TRBJ2-7; 9 bases fit TRBD2. V shed 3 bases, J shed 2 bases, and the junction held 8 bases outside the gene matches. Germline values: CDR1 KGHSH, CDR2 LQKENI. This CDR3 is 16 amino acids long. The CDR3 here is CASSPLSGGTTYEQYF. In nucleotides, the CDR3 is TGTGCCAGCTCACCTCTGAGCGGGGGGACAACCTACGAGCAGTACTTC.

As concerns this clone: At the DNA level, this CDR3 is encoded by other sequences in the same sample as well. This chain joins TRBV7-8 and TRBJ2-7; D may be TRBD1 (5 bases). The V end lost 1 base, the J end lost 4 bases, and 17 bases lay between the germline ends. The CDR3 sequence is 16 residues long. The germline V gene has CDR1 SGHVS and CDR2 FQNEAQ. Here the CDR3 reads CASSLVYRSRNYEQYF. The CDR3 DNA follows: TGTGCCAGCAGCTTAGTGTACAGGTCGAGGAATTACGAGCAGTACTTC.

The J gene is TRBJ2-1, the V gene TRBV7-3; 11 bases map to TRBD2. The CDR3 covers 15 residues. Germline CDR1 SGHTA, CDR2 FQGTGA. After removal of 2 bases from V and 14 bases from J, the junction contained 11 bases not matched to a gene. CDR3 bases: TGTGCCAGCAGCTTAGACGGGACTAGCGGCCGGGGGGAGTTCTTC. This translates into CASSLDGTSGRGEFF.

The chain combines TRBV28 with TRBJ2-7, with TRBD1 identical over 8 bases. V trimming: 6 bases; J trimming: 0 bases; junction bases outside the gene matches: 10. Per germline, CDR1 MDHEN and CDR2 SYDVKM. The CDR3 sequence is 16 residues long. The CDR3 protein is CASSPARQGISYEQYF. In DNA, the CDR3 is TGTGCCAGCAGCCCCGCCCGACAGGGGATCTCCTACGAGCAGTACTTC.

The chain is built from TRBV19 and TRBJ1-4; 11 positions match TRBD1. CDR1 and CDR2 (germline): LNHDA, SQIVND (reference sequence). With V trimmed by 5 bases and J by 7 bases, 6 bases remained unmatched. The CDR3 extends over 15 amino acids. The chain's CDR3 is CASSDSGTGGEKLFF. In DNA form, the CDR3 reads TGTGCCAGTAGTGACTCCGGGACAGGGGGTGAAAAACTGTTTTTT.

The chain combines TRBV9 with TRBJ2-3; the D gene is possibly TRBD2 (5 bases). Germline CDR1 SGDLS, CDR2 YYNGEE. The CDR3 extends over 15 amino acids. The V end was cut by 0 bases, the J end by 6 bases, with 14 bases between. Written as DNA, the CDR3 is TGTGCCAGCAGCGTAGTTAGCAGTCCGGGGGATACGCAGTATTTT. Translating it yields CASSVVSSPGDTQYF.

This clone was counted a single time. The CDR3 DNA reads as TGTGCCAGCAGCGCCCCATCGGCAGATACGCAGTATTTT. Protein sequence: CASSAPSADTQYF. This chain connects TRBV5-4 to TRBJ2-3, with D unresolved. Trimming took 4 bases from V and 4 from J, leaving 10 bases between them. The CDR3 has 13 amino acids. CDR1 is SGHNT and CDR2 is YYREEE in the germline V gene (reference sequence).

This chain connects TRBV7-2 to TRBJ2-5; TRBD2 matches 7 bases. Trimming removed 2 bases from V and 0 bases from J; junction bases left unmatched: 6. The CDR3 has 16 residues. CDR1 and CDR2 (germline): SGHTA, FQGNSA. DNA for the CDR3: TGTGCCAGCAGCTTAAATATGGGGGGGGACCAAGAGACCCAGTACTTC. Amino acid sequence: CASSLNMGGDQETQYF.

The chain has TRBV28 and TRBJ2-1; D gene unclear. V lost 2 bases to trimming and J lost 8 bases, with 4 bases between them. The CDR3 covers 11 residues. Germline lookup yields CDR1 MDHEN and CDR2 SYDVKM. The CDR3: CASSLRDEQFF. DNA of the CDR3: TGTGCCAGCAGTTTACGGGATGAGCAGTTCTTC.

The chain is built from TRBV28 and TRBJ2-3; D uncertain. The V gene lost 3 bases and the J gene lost 2 bases, with 9 bases spanning the gap. Germline V gene sequence: CDR1 MDHEN, CDR2 SYDVKM. This CDR3 comprises 14 residues. This chain's CDR3 is CASSFIVATDTQYF. CDR3 DNA: TGTGCCAGCAGTTTTATTGTGGCCACAGATACGCAGTATTTT.

This rearrangement joins TRBV5-1 to TRBJ2-7; 7 bases agree with TRBD1. The J segment lost 1 base and the V segment lost 0 bases, leaving 4 bases of the junction unmatched. Per germline, CDR1 SGHRS and CDR2 YFSETQ. There are 15 residues in the CDR3. CDR3 sequence (DNA): TGCGCCAGCAGCTTGGATCCAGGGGGATCCTACGAGCAGTACTTC. Translated: CASSLDPGGSYEQYF.

The gene calls are TRBV11-2 and TRBJ2-1; TRBD2 aligns across 7 bases. After removal of 7 bases from V and 2 bases from J, the junction contained 11 bases not matched to a gene. The CDR3 loop spans 16 amino acids. Germline values: CDR1 SGHAT, CDR2 FQNNGV. The CDR3 nucleotides are TGTGCCAGCACTCCTTCCGGGAGGATCCCCTACAATGAGCAGTTCTTC. The encoded protein is CASTPSGRIPYNEQFF. The variable domain in full, with the rest retrieved from reference TRBV11-2 and TRBJ2-1, is EAGVAQSPRYKIIEKRQSVAFWCNPISGHATLYWYQQILGQGPKLLIQFQNNGVVDDSQLPKDRFSAERLKGVDSTLKIQPAKLEDSAVYLCASTPSGRIPYNEQFFGPGTRLTVL.